These 20 T cell receptor beta chains came from one sample sequenced in a study of radiotherapy plus CTLA-4 blockade in lung cancer. The repertoire was sequenced with immunoSEQ multiplex PCR; TCRdb's copy has only in-frame clones and lacks some. The repertoire holds around 41,000 clones, about 70% seen once, with roughly 25% in the top ten. Sequencing was performed on peripheral blood, taken from a patient treated with radiotherapy plus ipilimumab. These receptors all stem from a human donor with non-small cell lung cancer who had a partial response to radiotherapy plus ipilimumab.

The chain couples TRBV9 to TRBJ2-2, with a weak D call TRBD2 (6 bases). Germline-derived CDR1 and CDR2 are SGDLS and YYNGEE. Trimming took off 3 bases at V and 2 bases at J, with 11 bases between the two ends. The CDR3 has 15 amino acids. CDR3 sequence reads: CASSGTSLNTGELFF. DNA for the CDR3: TGTGCCAGCAGCGGAACTAGCCTTAACACCGGGGAGCTGTTTTTT.

The V gene is TRBV5-8, the J gene TRBJ2-2; D is unclear. The ends were cut back, 2 bases at V and 5 bases at J, with 7 bases in the middle. Germline V gene sequence: CDR1 SGHTS, CDR2 YDEGEE. The CDR3 is 13 amino acids. CDR3: CASSFLLTGELFF. The DNA for the CDR3 is TGTGCCAGCAGCTTCCTACTAACCGGGGAGCTGTTTTTT.

The chain uses TRBV30 and TRBJ2-1, with 10 positions matching TRBD1. V lost 4 bases, J lost 9 bases, and 24 bases stayed unmatched. Germline V gene sequence: CDR1 GTSNPN, CDR2 SVGIG (reference sequence). The CDR3 is made up of 19 amino acids. CDR3 loop: CAWNGPDRGKFGTPGEQFF. CDR3 bases: TGTGCCTGGAACGGTCCGGACAGGGGGAAATTCGGGACTCCAGGTGAGCAGTTCTTC.

This clone was seen more than once but under ten times. This rearrangement joins TRBV7-9 to TRBJ1-2; tentative D call: TRBD1 (6 bases). The V gene lost 5 bases and the J gene lost 3 bases, with 25 bases spanning the gap. The germline gives CDR1 SEHNR, CDR2 FQNEAQ (reference sequence). The CDR3 runs 18 residues. CDR3 region: CASSSVTPGHRGDYGYTF. CDR3 DNA sequence: TGTGCCAGCAGCAGTGTTACACCGGGACACCGGGGGGACTATGGCTACACCTTC.

This clone was seen only a few times. The chain links TRBV9 to TRBJ1-1, with D tentatively TRBD1 (5 bases). The V end was cut by 3 bases, the J end by 10 bases, with 22 bases between. Germline CDR1 reads SGDLS; CDR2 reads YYNGEE. The CDR3 sequence is 15 residues long. CDR3 DNA sequence: TGTGCCAGCAGCGCCGCCGGGCCAGGGCAGTCAGTAGCTTTCTTT. Translating it yields CASSAAGPGQSVAFF.

This clone has only one observation. V usage is TRBV6-6 and J usage is TRBJ2-1, with 8 positions matching TRBD1. The trim removed 4 bases at V and 11 bases at J, leaving 4 bases unmatched. The CDR3 covers 12 residues. CDR1 and CDR2 (germline): MNHNY, SVGAGI (reference sequence). The CDR3 is CASSFDRGKQFF. The CDR3 DNA is TGTGCCAGCAGTTTCGACAGGGGAAAGCAGTTCTTC.

This chain links TRBV2 with TRBJ2-1, with 10 bases aligning to TRBD2. V trimming: 6 bases; J trimming: 4 bases; junction bases outside the gene matches: 0. CDR1 and CDR2 from the germline V gene are SNHLY and FYNNEI. This CDR3 contains 13 residues. The CDR3 region is CASRTSGYNEQFF. DNA of the CDR3: TGTGCCAGCAGGACTAGCGGGTACAATGAGCAGTTCTTC.

A few counts support this clone. The J gene is TRBJ1-1, the V gene TRBV19; perhaps TRBD1 as D (6 bases). The CDR3 covers 14 residues. V was pared by 5 bases and J by 6 bases, with 16 bases between. The germline gives CDR1 LNHDA, CDR2 SQIVND (reference sequence). The CDR3 region has the DNA TGTGCCAGTAGTCCTCGGGACAATCCCGCTGAAGCTTTCTTT. Protein product: CASSPRDNPAEAFF. The full variable domain, its missing parts supplied by reference TRBV19 and TRBJ1-1, is DGGITQSPKYLFRKEGQNVTLSCEQNLNHDAMYWYRQDPGQGLRLIYYSQIVNDFQKGDIAEGYSVSREKKESFPLTVTSAQKNPTAFYLCASSPRDNPAEAFFGQGTRLTVV.

This clone was recorded a few times. The rearrangement joins TRBV5-8 to TRBJ1-5; D might be TRBD1 (5 bases). CDR1 is SGHTS and CDR2 is YDEGEE in the germline V gene. The CDR3 runs 15 residues. The V gene lost 0 bases and the J gene lost 0 bases, with 7 bases spanning the gap. The CDR3, as DNA: TGTGCCAGCAGCTTGGAACAGGTTAGCAATCAGCCCCAGCATTTT. This sequence encodes CASSLEQVSNQPQHF.

The V and J genes are TRBV10-3 and TRBJ2-3; D not certain. Germline-derived CDR1 and CDR2 are ENHRY and SYGVKD. V was cut by 0 bases and J by 1 base, with 5 bases left in between. The CDR3 is made up of 14 amino acids. CDR3 region: CAISESSGTDTQYF. CDR3 coding DNA: TGTGCCATCAGTGAGTCGAGTGGCACAGATACGCAGTATTTT.

A few counts support this clone. This chain uses TRBV10-3 with TRBJ1-5; 10 nucleotides agree with TRBD1. This CDR3 spans 15 amino acids. V lost 10 bases, J lost 6 bases, and 12 bases stayed unmatched. CDR1 is ENHRY, CDR2 SYGVKD, per germline. CDR3: CASSSTGGVGQPQHF. The CDR3 nucleotides are TGTGCCAGCTCTTCGACAGGGGGCGTCGGTCAGCCCCAGCATTTT.

The rearrangement links TRBV7-9 to TRBJ1-2; a possible D gene is TRBD1 (5 bases). Per the germline V gene, CDR1 is SEHNR and CDR2 is FQNEAQ (reference sequence). V gave up 1 base and J gave up 1 base, with 10 bases separating them. The CDR3 runs 15 residues. The CDR3 region is CASSLGGGFNYGYTF. In DNA form, the CDR3 reads TGTGCCAGCAGCTTAGGGGGGGGGTTTAACTATGGCTACACCTTC. The complete variable domain, with remaining parts taken from reference TRBV7-9 and TRBJ1-2, reads DTGVSQNPRHKITKRGQNVTFRCDPISEHNRLYWYRQTLGQGPEFLTYFQNEAQLEKSRLLSDRFSAERPKGSFSTLEIQRTEQGDSAMYLCASSLGGGFNYGYTFGSGTRLTVV.

The CDR3 bases are TGTGCCAGCAGCTTAACAGGATCGATGACCGGGGAGCTGTTTTTT. Translating it yields CASSLTGSMTGELFF. The chain carries TRBV11-2 and TRBJ2-2; the D gene is possibly TRBD1 (5 bases). Germline lookup yields CDR1 SGHAT and CDR2 FQNNGV. V was clipped by 2 bases and J by 5 bases, with 12 bases between them. CDR3 length: 15 amino acids.

The rearrangement joins TRBV6-5 to TRBJ2-7, with 12 bases that match TRBD1. Germline values: CDR1 MNHEY, CDR2 SVGAGI. Unmatched junction bases numbered 8, after V lost 6 bases and J lost 5 bases. The length of the CDR3 is 15 residues. The CDR3 sequence: CASSEGGQGAHEQYF. In nucleotides, the CDR3 is TGTGCCAGCAGCGAGGGGGGACAGGGGGCCCACGAGCAGTACTTC.

The chain has TRBV13 and TRBJ2-5; possible D gene TRBD2, 5 bases. The V gene's germline CDR1 is PRHDT and CDR2 FYEKMQ (reference sequence). V was pared by 3 bases and J by 11 bases, with 16 bases between. This CDR3 has 13 amino acids. The CDR3 loop is CASSLTGVGEQYF. The CDR3 DNA reads as TGTGCCAGCAGCTTGACCGGGGTCGGAGAGCAGTACTTC.

This clone was seen a handful of times. CDR3 in DNA: TGTGCCAGCAGCTTAGAACACCAATCCTACGAGCAGTACTTC. Translation gives CASSLEHQSYEQYF. The chain employs TRBV7-2 and TRBJ2-7; D not certain. The CDR3 is 14 amino acids. Germline CDR1 SGHTA, CDR2 FQGNSA. Trimming left V 1 base short and J 1 base short, with 8 bases between.

The chain uses TRBV28 and TRBJ1-2, with D possibly TRBD1 on 5 matching bases. V shed 6 bases and J shed 4 bases, with 15 bases lying between them. The V gene's germline CDR1 is MDHEN and CDR2 SYDVKM. The CDR3 is 14 amino acids. CDR3 loop: CASSPADTSYGYTF. DNA of the CDR3: TGTGCCAGCAGCCCCGCGGACACGTCCTATGGCTACACCTTC.

J is TRBJ1-2 and V is TRBV7-6; D uncertain. Germline V gene sequence: CDR1 SGHVS, CDR2 FNYEAQ. This CDR3 contains 10 residues. The ends were cut back, 5 bases at V and 13 bases at J, with 11 bases in the middle. The CDR3: CASSPVGRTF. CDR3 coding DNA: TGTGCCAGCAGCCCTGTGGGCCGCACCTTC.

The chain uses TRBV6-1 and TRBJ1-2; TRBD1 agrees at 7 bases. The V gene end was trimmed by 4 bases and the J gene end by 4 bases; junction bases not matched to a gene: 6. This CDR3 comprises 14 residues. Germline V gene data show CDR1 as MNHNS and CDR2 as SASEGT. The CDR3 spells CASSVGTEFYGYTF. In DNA form, the CDR3 reads TGTGCCAGCAGTGTCGGGACAGAATTCTATGGCTACACCTTC.

The chain combines TRBV6-5 with TRBJ2-3, with D maybe TRBD1 (5 bases). The CDR3 has 12 residues. Germline V gene data show CDR1 as MNHEY and CDR2 as SVGAGI. The ends were cut back, 6 bases at V and 3 bases at J, with 7 bases in the middle. DNA for the CDR3: TGTGCCAGCAGGGACATAACAGATACGCAGTATTTT. It specifies CASRDITDTQYF.